This section outlines one TCR beta chain sequence together with its context. This specimen belongs to a study of control samples from healthy donors and cancer patients. Germline loops: CDR1 SGHAT, CDR2 FQNNGV. The germline V and J ends were trimmed by 7 bases and 5 bases, with 8 bases remaining between them. CDR3 length: 11 amino acids. The method was immunoSEQ multiplex PCR; TCRdb's version includes in-frame clones alone and lacks a portion of them. The data hold about 20,000 clones, with 85% to 90% observed a single time. The material sequenced was PBMCs. This chain links TRBV11-2 with TRBJ1-1; tentative D call: TRBD1 (5 bases). This sequence was found in a woman aged 55-69 years with head and neck cancer. The CDR3 sequence is CASNRGTEAFF. CDR3 DNA: TGTGCCAGCAATAGGGGTACTGAAGCTTTCTTT.